This TCR beta chain originates from a study of cytomegalovirus exposure and HLA in healthy donors. Researchers ran the PCR with 60 Vbeta and 13 Jbeta primers. Clones were read by immunoSEQ multiplex PCR, and TCRdb kept only the in-frame ones, dropping some. The sample contains 130,000 or so clones, about 76% of which appear only once. The V gene lost 5 bases and the J gene lost 5 bases, with 19 bases spanning the gap. The germline gives CDR1 SEHNR, CDR2 FQNEAQ (reference sequence). The CDR3 covers 15 residues. The sequenced sample was PBMCs. This chain connects TRBV7-9 to TRBJ2-7, with D possibly TRBD1 on 6 matching bases. This receptor was identified in a man aged 40-55 years in good health and CMV-seropositive. The CDR3 DNA sequence: TGTGCCAGCAGCCCCAGGACAGTTTCTATCAACGAGCAGTACTTC. Translating gives CASSPRTVSINEQYF. Full variable domain (missing parts from reference TRBV7-9 and TRBJ2-7): DTGVSQNPRHKITKRGQNVTFRCDPISEHNRLYWYRQTLGQGPEFLTYFQNEAQLEKSRLLSDRFSAERPKGSFSTLEIQRTEQGDSAMYLCASSPRTVSINEQYFGPGTRLTVT.